This TCR beta chain emerged from a study of OX40 agonist ivuxolimab in advanced cancers. The CDR3 runs to 13 residues. Germline V gives CDR1 MGHDK, CDR2 SYGVNS. V was shortened by 3 bases and J by 8 bases, with 13 bases between the two germline ends. This clone was recorded once. Profiled with immunoSEQ multiplex PCR; TCRdb holds only in-frame clones, not every one. Found here are 60,000 to 100,000 clones, approximately 80% of them singletons; the top ten hold roughly 0.5%. Researchers took blood at baseline, on cycle 4 day 1, and on cycle 7 day 1. The material was CD4+ or CD8+ T cells sorted from blood, obtained in a trial of the OX40 agonist ivuxolimab. The sequence was collected from an adult with an advanced solid tumor such as melanoma, head and neck, liver or kidney cancer. The J gene is TRBJ1-2, the V gene TRBV25-1; unclear D gene. The CDR3 spells CASSDSAVLGYTF. The CDR3 DNA reads as TGTGCCAGCAGTGATTCTGCGGTGCTGGGCTACACCTTC.